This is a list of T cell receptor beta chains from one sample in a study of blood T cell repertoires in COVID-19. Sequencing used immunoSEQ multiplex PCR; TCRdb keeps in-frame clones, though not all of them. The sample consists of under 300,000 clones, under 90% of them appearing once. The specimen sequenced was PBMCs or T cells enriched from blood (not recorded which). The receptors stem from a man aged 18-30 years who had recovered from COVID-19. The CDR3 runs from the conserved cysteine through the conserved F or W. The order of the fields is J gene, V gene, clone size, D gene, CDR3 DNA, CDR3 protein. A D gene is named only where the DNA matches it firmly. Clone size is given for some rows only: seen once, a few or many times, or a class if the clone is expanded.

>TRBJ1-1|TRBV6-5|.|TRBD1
TGTGCCAGCAGGGTACCCGGGACAGCGAACACTGAAGCTTTCTTT
CASRVPGTANTEAFF
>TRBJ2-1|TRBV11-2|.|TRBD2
TGTGCCAGCAGCCTAATGGATGTTGTGGCGGGGGGCCGGTTAGAGCAGTTCTTC
CASSLMDVVAGGRLEQFF
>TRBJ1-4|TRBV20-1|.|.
TGCAGTGCACAGGGCAATGAAAAACTGTTTTTT
CSAQGNEKLFF
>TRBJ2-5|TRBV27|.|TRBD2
TGTGCCAGCAGTTTAGGCGGGAGAGAGACCCAGTACTTC
CASSLGGRETQYF
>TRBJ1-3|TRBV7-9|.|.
TGTGCCAGCAGCATACAGGGAACTGGAAACACCATATATTTT
CASSIQGTGNTIYF
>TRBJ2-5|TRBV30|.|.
TGTGCCTGGACGGCGGGAAAGACCCAGTACTTC
CAWTAGKTQYF
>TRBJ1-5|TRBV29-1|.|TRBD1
TGCAGCGTCCGCGGACAGGGCAATCAGCCCCAGCATTTT
CSVRGQGNQPQHF
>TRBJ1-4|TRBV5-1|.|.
TGCGCCAGCAGCTTTGCGGGAATCGGGGAAAAACTGTTTTTT
CASSFAGIGEKLFF
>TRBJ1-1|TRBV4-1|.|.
TGCGCCAGCAGCCAAGGCAACGGACAGAAGAACACTGAAGCTTTCTTT
CASSQGNGQKNTEAFF
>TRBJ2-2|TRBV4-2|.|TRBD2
TGTGCCAGCAGCCCAGGCCGGCAGCGGGAGATCGACACCGGGGAGCTGTTTTTT
CASSPGRQREIDTGELFF
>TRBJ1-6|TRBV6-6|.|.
TGTGCCAGCAGCCGACAGAATGATCCACCCCTCCACTTT
CASSRQNDPPLHF
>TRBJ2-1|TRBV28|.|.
TGTGCCAGCAGTCTAGGGGCGTCGCAAAGCAATGAGCAGTTCTTC
CASSLGASQSNEQFF
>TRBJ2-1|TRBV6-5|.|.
TGTGCCAGCACCCAACCGGGACTCGAGCAGTTCTTC
CASTQPGLEQFF
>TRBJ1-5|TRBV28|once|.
TGTGCCAGCACCACGTCCCCGAGAGGCAATCAGCCCCAGCATTTT
CASTTSPRGNQPQHF
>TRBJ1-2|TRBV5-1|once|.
TGCGCCAGCAGCTCGGACAGCTATGGCTACACCTTC
CASSSDSYGYTF
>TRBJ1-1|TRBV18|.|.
TGTGCCAGCTCACTCACAGGGTTCCCTGAAGCTTTCTTT
CASSLTGFPEAFF
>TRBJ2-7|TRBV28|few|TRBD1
TGTGCCAGCAGTACCGCCGGGACAGGGTTCAACGAGCAGTACTTC
CASSTAGTGFNEQYF
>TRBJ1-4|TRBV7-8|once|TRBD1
TGTGCCAGCAGCTTTAGGGGGCGGTCTAATGAAAAACTGTTTTTT
CASSFRGRSNEKLFF
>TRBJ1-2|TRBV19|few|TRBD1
TGTGCCAGTAGTATTGGCTGGGGACAGGGGGTCGGCTACACCTTC
CASSIGWGQGVGYTF
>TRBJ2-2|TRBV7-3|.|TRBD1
TGTGCCAGCAGCTTAACTCAAGGACAGGGGGCCGGGGAGCTGTTTTTT
CASSLTQGQGAGELFF
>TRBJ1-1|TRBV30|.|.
TGTGCCTGGAGTTGGGCCTTTGGCACTGAAGCTTTCTTT
CAWSWAFGTEAFF
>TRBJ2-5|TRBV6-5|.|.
TGTGCCAGCAGTTACTCGATTGGAGTCCAAGAGACCCAGTACTTC
CASSYSIGVQETQYF
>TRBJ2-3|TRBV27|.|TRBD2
TGTGCCAGCAGTTTTCTCGGGACTAGCGGGAGTTATACGCAGTATTTT
CASSFLGTSGSYTQYF
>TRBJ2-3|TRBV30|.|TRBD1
TGTGCCTGGAGTCCACGGACAGGAAAGGCCACAGATACGCAGTATTTT
CAWSPRTGKATDTQYF
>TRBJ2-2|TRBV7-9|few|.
TGTGCCAGCAGCTCACCAATCCGAGGGTCTCCTGGCGAGGGGCTGTTTTTT
CASSSPIRGSPGEGLFF
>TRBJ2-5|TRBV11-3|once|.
TGTGCCAGCAGCTCCCGGGGTCAAACAGGGTTAGAGACCCAGTACTTC
CASSSRGQTGLETQYF
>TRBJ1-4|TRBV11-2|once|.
TGTGCCAGCAGCTTAGGCGGCCAGGCGGGGGAAAAACTGTTTTTT
CASSLGGQAGEKLFF
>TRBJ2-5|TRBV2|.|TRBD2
TGTGCCAGCAGTGTTGGCGGGGGGGCAGGGGAGACCCAGTACTTC
CASSVGGGAGETQYF
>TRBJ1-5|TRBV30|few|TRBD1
TGTGCCTGGAGTGTGGCAGGGGGTTGGGTCGATCAGCCCCAGCATTTT
CAWSVAGGWVDQPQHF
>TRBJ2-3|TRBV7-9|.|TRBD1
TGTGCCAGCAGCTGGACAGGGGGGGGCGGTACGCAGTATTTT
CASSWTGGGGTQYF
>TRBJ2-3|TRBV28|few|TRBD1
TGTGCCAGCAGTTTCTACGGGACAGGGCCCACAGATACGCAGTATTTT
CASSFYGTGPTDTQYF
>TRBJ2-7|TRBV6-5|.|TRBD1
TGTGCCAGCAGTTACAGTCTCGACAGGGGGCAGGACGAGCAGTACTTC
CASSYSLDRGQDEQYF
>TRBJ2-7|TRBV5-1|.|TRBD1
TGCGCCAGCAGCCTAGGACAGGGACGCTACGAGCAGTACTTC
CASSLGQGRYEQYF
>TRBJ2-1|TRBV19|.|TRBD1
TGTGCCAGTAGTATCCTACAGGGGGCAGATGAGCAGTTCTTC
CASSILQGADEQFF
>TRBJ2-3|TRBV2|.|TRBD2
TGTGCCAGCAGGGACCCTAGCGGGGGGGCCGATACGCAGTATTTT
CASRDPSGGADTQYF
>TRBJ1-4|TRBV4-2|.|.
TGTGCCAGCAGCCCGAAGACAGACATAAATGAAAAACTGTTTTTT
CASSPKTDINEKLFF